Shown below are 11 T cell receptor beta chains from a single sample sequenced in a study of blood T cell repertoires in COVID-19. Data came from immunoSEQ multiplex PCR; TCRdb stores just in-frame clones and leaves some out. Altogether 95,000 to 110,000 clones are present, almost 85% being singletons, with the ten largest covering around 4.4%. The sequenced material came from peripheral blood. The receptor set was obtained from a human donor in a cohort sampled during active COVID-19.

DNA of the CDR3: TGTGCCATCAGTGAGTCCCCATCCAACACCGGGGAGCTGTTTTTT. It translates to CAISESPSNTGELFF. The V and J genes are TRBV10-3 and TRBJ2-2, with D unresolved. The germline V and J ends were trimmed by 0 bases and 2 bases, with 7 bases remaining between them. Germline V gene lookup returns CDR1 ENHRY and CDR2 SYGVKD. The CDR3 runs 15 residues.

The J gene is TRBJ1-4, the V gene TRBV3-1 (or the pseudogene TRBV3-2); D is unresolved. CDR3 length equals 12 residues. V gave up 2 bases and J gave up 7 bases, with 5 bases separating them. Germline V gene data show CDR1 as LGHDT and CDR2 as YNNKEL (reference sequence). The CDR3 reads CASSQSGEKLFF. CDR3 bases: TGTGCCAGCAGCCAAAGCGGTGAAAAACTGTTTTTT.

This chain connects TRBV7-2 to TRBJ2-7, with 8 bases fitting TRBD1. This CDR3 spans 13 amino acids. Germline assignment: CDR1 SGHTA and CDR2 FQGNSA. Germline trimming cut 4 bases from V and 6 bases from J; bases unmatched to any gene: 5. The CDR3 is CASSYDRGREQYV. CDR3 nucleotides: TGTGCCAGCAGCTACGACAGGGGTCGCGAGCAGTACGTC.

CDR3 region: CASSPKFTIPHMDTQYF. The CDR3 bases are TGTGCCAGCAGCCCTAAGTTTACTATTCCCCACATGGATACGCAGTATTTT. The chain links TRBV7-2 to TRBJ2-3; D is unclear. V dropped 5 bases and J dropped 6 bases, with 24 bases sitting between them. Germline-derived CDR1 and CDR2 are SGHTA and FQGNSA. This CDR3 is 17 amino acids long.

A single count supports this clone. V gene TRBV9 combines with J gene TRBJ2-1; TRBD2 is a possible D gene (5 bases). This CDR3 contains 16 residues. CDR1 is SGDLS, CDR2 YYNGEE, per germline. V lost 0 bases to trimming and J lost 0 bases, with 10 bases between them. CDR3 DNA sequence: TGTGCCAGCAGCGTAGACGCCGGGAACTCCTACAATGAGCAGTTCTTC. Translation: CASSVDAGNSYNEQFF.

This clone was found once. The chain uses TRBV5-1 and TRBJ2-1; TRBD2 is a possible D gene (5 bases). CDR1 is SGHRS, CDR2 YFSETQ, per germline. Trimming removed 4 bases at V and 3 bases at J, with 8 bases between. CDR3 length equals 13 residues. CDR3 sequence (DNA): TGCGCCAGCAGCATTACTAGCTACAATGAGCAGTTCTTC. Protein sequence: CASSITSYNEQFF.

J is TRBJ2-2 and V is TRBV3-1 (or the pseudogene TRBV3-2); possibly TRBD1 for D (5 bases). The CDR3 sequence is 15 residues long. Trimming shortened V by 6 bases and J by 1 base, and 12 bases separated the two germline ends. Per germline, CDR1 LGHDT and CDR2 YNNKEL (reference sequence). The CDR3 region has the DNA TGTGCCAGCAGTAGTACAGGTCTGAACACCGGGGAGCTGTTTTTT. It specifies CASSSTGLNTGELFF.

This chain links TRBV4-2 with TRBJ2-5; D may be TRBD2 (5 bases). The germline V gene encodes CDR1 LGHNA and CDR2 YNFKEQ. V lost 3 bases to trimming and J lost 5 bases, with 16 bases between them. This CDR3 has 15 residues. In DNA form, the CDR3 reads TGTGCCAGCAGCCAGCAACCTGGAGGATGGGAGACCCAGTACTTC. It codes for CASSQQPGGWETQYF.

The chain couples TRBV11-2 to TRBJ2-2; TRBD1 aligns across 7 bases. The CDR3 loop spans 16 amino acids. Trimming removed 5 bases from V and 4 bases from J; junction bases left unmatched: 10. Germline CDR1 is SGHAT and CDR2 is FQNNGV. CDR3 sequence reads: CASSQRGPEGTGELFF. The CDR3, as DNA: TGTGCCAGCAGCCAAAGGGGGCCTGAAGGCACCGGGGAGCTGTTTTTT.

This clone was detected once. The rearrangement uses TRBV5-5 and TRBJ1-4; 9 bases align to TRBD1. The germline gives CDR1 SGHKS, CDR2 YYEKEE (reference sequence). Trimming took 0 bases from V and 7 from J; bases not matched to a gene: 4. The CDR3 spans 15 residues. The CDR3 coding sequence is TGTGCCAGCAGCTTGGGACAGGGGGTGCGTGAAAAACTGTTTTTT. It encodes CASSLGQGVREKLFF.

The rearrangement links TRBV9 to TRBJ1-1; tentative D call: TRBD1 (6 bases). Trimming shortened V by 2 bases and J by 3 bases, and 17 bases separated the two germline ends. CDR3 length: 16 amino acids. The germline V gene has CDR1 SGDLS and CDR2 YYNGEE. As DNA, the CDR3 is TGTGCCAGCAGCGTTGGGATAGGGGGTGAAGACACTGAAGCTTTCTTT. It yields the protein CASSVGIGGEDTEAFF.